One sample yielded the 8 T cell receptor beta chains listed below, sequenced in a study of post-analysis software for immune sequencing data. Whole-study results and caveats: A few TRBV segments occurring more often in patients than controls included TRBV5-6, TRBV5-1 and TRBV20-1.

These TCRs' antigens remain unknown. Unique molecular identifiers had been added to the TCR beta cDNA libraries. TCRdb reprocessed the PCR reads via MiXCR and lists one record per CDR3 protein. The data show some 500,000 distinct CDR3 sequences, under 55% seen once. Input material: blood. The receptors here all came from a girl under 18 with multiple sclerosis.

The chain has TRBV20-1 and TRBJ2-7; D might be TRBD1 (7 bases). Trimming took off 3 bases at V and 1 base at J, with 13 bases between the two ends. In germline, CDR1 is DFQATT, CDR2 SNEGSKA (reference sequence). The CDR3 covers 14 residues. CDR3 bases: TGCAGTGCTAGCCCCGGGGGACAGTCCTACGAGCAGTACTTC. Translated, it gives CSASPGGQSYEQYF.

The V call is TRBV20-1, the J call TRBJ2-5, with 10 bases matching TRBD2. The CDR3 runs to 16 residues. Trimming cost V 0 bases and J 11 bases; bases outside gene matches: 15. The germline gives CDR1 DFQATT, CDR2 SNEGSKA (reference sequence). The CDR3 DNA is TGCAGTGCTAGAGAGCCGGGACTAGCGACTTACAATGAGCAGTACTTC. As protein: CSAREPGLATYNEQYF.

The CDR3 DNA follows: TGCAGTGCTAGAGACACCCGAACGGATATCTACGAGCAGTACTTC. Translating gives CSARDTRTDIYEQYF. The rearrangement links TRBV20-1 to TRBJ2-7; D remains ambiguous. This CDR3 has 15 amino acids. In germline, CDR1 is DFQATT, CDR2 SNEGSKA (reference sequence). V was clipped by 0 bases and J by 3 bases, with 15 bases between them.

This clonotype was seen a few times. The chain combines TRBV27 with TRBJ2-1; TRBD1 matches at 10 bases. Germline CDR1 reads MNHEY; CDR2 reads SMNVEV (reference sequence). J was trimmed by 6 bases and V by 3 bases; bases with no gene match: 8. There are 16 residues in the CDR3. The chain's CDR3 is CASSFNRDRGSNEQFF. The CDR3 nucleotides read TGTGCCAGCAGTTTTAACCGGGACAGGGGTTCCAATGAGCAGTTCTTC.

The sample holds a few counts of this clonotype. CDR3 protein: CSASGTSGYYEQYF. CDR3 DNA sequence: TGCAGTGCTTCGGGGACTAGCGGCTACTACGAGCAGTACTTC. The chain carries TRBV20-1 and TRBJ2-7, with TRBD2 matching 11 bases. The V gene end was trimmed by 5 bases and the J gene end by 3 bases; junction bases not matched to a gene: 6. The length of the CDR3 is 14 residues. Germline V CDR1 and CDR2: DFQATT, SNEGSKA (reference sequence).

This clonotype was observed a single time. The chain's CDR3 is CSAPRETNEKLFF. In nucleotides, the CDR3 is TGCAGTGCCCCAAGGGAGACTAATGAAAAACTGTTTTTT. V gene TRBV20-1 combines with J gene TRBJ1-4, with D unclear. The CDR3 sequence is 13 residues long. Per germline, CDR1 DFQATT and CDR2 SNEGSKA (reference sequence). V was shortened by 6 bases and J by 2 bases, with 10 bases between the two germline ends.

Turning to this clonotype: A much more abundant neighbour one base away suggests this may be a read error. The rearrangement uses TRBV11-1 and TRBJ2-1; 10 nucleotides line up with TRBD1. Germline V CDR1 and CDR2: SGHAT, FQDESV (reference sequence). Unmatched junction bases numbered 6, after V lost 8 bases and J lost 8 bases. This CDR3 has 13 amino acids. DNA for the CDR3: TGTGCCAGCGGCTGGGGACAGGGGTATGAGCAGTTCTTC. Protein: CASGWGQGYEQFF.

Here the CDR3 DNA reads TGCAGTGCTAACTCTAGACTAGCGGATAGCACAGATACGCAGTATTTT. Protein sequence: CSANSRLADSTDTQYF. The chain has TRBV20-1 and TRBJ2-3; 9 positions match TRBD2. With 4 bases clipped from V and 0 bases from J, the junction kept 8 bases outside the gene matches. The CDR3 spans 16 residues. Germline assignment: CDR1 DFQATT and CDR2 SNEGSKA (reference sequence).